These 13 T cell receptor beta chains were all obtained from the same sample, sequenced in a study of shared clonotypes between healthy human individuals. Naive CD8 populations comprised CD45RO-negative cells positively selected for CCR7, excluding terminally differentiated effector memory CD45RA+ cells. Assay: immunoSEQ multiplex PCR; the TCRdb copy retains only in-frame clones and omits some. Of more than 2 million clones listed, around 93% are singletons. The specimen was naive CD8+ T cells from PBMCs. Every receptor here comes from a man between 18 and 29 years old in good health. Some clones in this sample may be carry-over from other donors' samples.

The sample holds one count of this clone. V and J are TRBV6-5 and TRBJ2-7; TRBD1 agrees at 7 bases. The trim removed 2 bases at V and 2 bases at J, leaving 3 bases unmatched. CDR1 is MNHEY, CDR2 SVGAGI, per germline. This CDR3 region has 14 residues. The CDR3, as DNA: TGTGCCAGCAGTTACCGACAGGGAGCCTACGAGCAGTACTTC. Protein: CASSYRQGAYEQYF.

V is TRBV7-8 and J is TRBJ2-1, with TRBD2 matching 9 bases. CDR1 and CDR2 from the germline V gene are SGHVS and FQNEAQ. The CDR3 length is 14 residues. Unmatched junction bases numbered 5, after V lost 4 bases and J lost 7 bases. CDR3 loop: CASSSRLAANEQFF. Written as DNA, the CDR3 is TGTGCCAGCAGCTCCCGACTAGCGGCTAATGAGCAGTTCTTC.

In DNA, the CDR3 is TGTGCCAGCAGCTCGCGAATGGACAGGGGTTTGGGTGGCTACACCTTC. It yields the protein CASSSRMDRGLGGYTF. The gene calls are TRBV7-2 and TRBJ1-2, with 9 bases fitting TRBD1. Germline lookup yields CDR1 SGHTA and CDR2 FQGNSA. This CDR3 region has 16 residues. With V trimmed by 4 bases and J by 7 bases, 13 bases remained unmatched.

V gene TRBV28 combines with J gene TRBJ2-3; D not resolved. Trimming took off 2 bases at V and 6 bases at J, with 12 bases between the two ends. The germline V gene has CDR1 MDHEN and CDR2 SYDVKM. This CDR3 has 14 residues. The CDR3 region has the DNA TGTGCCAGCAGTTTAGGGCCTGTAGGGGATACGCAGTATTTT. Amino acid sequence: CASSLGPVGDTQYF.

The chain has TRBV7-8 and TRBJ2-1, with TRBD2 matching 9 bases. This CDR3 has 15 amino acids. CDR1 and CDR2 (germline): SGHVS, FQNEAQ. Trimming at V came to 5 bases and at J to 1 base, leaving 3 bases not matched to a gene. The CDR3 nucleotides read TGTGCCAGCAGCCAAACTAGCGGGTCCTACAATGAGCAGTTCTTC. This codes for CASSQTSGSYNEQFF.

CDR3 amino acids: CASSFGTGVFGELFF. The CDR3 DNA reads TGTGCCAGCAGCTTCGGGACAGGGGTTTTCGGGGAGCTGTTTTTT. The rearrangement links TRBV5-6 to TRBJ2-2; 10 bases are a match to TRBD1. The CDR3 has 15 amino acids. V lost 2 bases to trimming and J lost 7 bases; unmatched junction nucleotides: 5. Germline-derived CDR1 and CDR2 are SGHDT and YYEEEE.

V is TRBV27 and J is TRBJ2-1, with TRBD2 matching 7 bases. This CDR3 contains 16 residues. The J segment lost 3 bases and the V segment lost 3 bases, leaving 8 bases of the junction unmatched. The V gene's germline CDR1 is MNHEY and CDR2 SMNVEV (reference sequence). CDR3 region: CASSLRGGAYYNEQFF. The CDR3 DNA reads TGTGCCAGCAGTTTGAGGGGAGGGGCTTACTACAATGAGCAGTTCTTC.

V is TRBV28 and J is TRBJ2-5, with TRBD2 identical over 9 bases. Germline lookup yields CDR1 MDHEN and CDR2 SYDVKM. The V segment lost 10 bases and the J segment 5 bases; nucleotides outside the gene matches: 11. CDR3 size: 14 residues. The CDR3 region has the DNA TGTGCCACGGGGTCGCGGGAGGGCCCTGAGACCCAGTACTTC. Translating it yields CATGSREGPETQYF.

The V and J genes are TRBV5-6 and TRBJ1-2, with D possibly matching TRBD1 (5 bases). The CDR3 consists of 13 residues. In germline, CDR1 is SGHDT, CDR2 YYEEEE. The V gene lost 2 bases and the J gene lost 1 base, with 6 bases spanning the gap. For the CDR3, the DNA is TGTGCCAGCAGCTTTGACAGTAACTATGGCTACACCTTC. Translation gives CASSFDSNYGYTF.

This rearrangement joins TRBV28 to TRBJ2-7; 9 bases map to TRBD1. This CDR3 is 16 amino acids long. V trimming: 1 base; J trimming: 2 bases; junction bases outside the gene matches: 6. Germline V gives CDR1 MDHEN, CDR2 SYDVKM. The CDR3 DNA reads TGTGCCAGCAGTTTATTCGTACAGGGGGCCGCCTACGAGCAGTACTTC. Translated, it gives CASSLFVQGAAYEQYF. The whole variable domain, remainder taken from reference TRBV28 and TRBJ2-7, is DVKVTQSSRYLVKRTGEKVFLECVQDMDHENMFWYRQDPGLGLRLIYFSYDVKMKEKGDIPEGYSVSREKKERFSLILESASTNQTSMYLCASSLFVQGAAYEQYFGPGTRLTVT.

This clone was observed once. The chain carries TRBV11-2 and TRBJ1-4; D remains ambiguous. CDR3 length: 15 residues. Germline loops: CDR1 SGHAT, CDR2 FQNNGV. V shed 3 bases and J shed 5 bases, with 13 bases lying between them. The CDR3 region is CASSFSGEMNEKLFF. The DNA of the CDR3 is TGTGCCAGCAGCTTCTCTGGTGAGATGAATGAAAAACTGTTTTTT. Filled out from reference TRBV11-2 and TRBJ1-4, the complete variable domain reads EAGVAQSPRYKIIEKRQSVAFWCNPISGHATLYWYQQILGQGPKLLIQFQNNGVVDDSQLPKDRFSAERLKGVDSTLKIQPAKLEDSAVYLCASSFSGEMNEKLFFGSGTQLSVL.

The V call is TRBV7-8, the J call TRBJ2-1; no clear D. V lost 0 bases, J lost 10 bases, and 10 bases lay in between. The germline V gene has CDR1 SGHVS and CDR2 FQNEAQ. This CDR3 is built from 13 residues. This CDR3 reads CASSLAVLREQFF. CDR3 nucleotides: TGTGCCAGCAGCTTAGCAGTCCTTCGGGAGCAGTTCTTC.

The chain combines TRBV27 with TRBJ2-7; no clear D gene. This CDR3 region has 14 residues. Deletions cut 2 bases from V and 5 bases from J, with 13 bases between. Germline values: CDR1 MNHEY, CDR2 SMNVEV (reference sequence). The CDR3: CASSLNGPVHEQYF. DNA for the CDR3: TGTGCCAGCAGTTTAAACGGGCCTGTCCACGAGCAGTACTTC.